The T cell receptor beta chain described here comes from a study of blood T cells in healthy people across ages (dated by TCRdb to 2014 to 2015). Regarding the research as a whole: In model experiments, roughly one uniquely barcoded TCR beta cDNA molecule per two T cells was captured by template switching. To avoid experimental bias, donors of different ages were distributed randomly across sequencing lanes. Using deep sequencing normalized with unique cDNA molecular identifiers, the study measured how TCR beta repertoire diversity changes with age. Donors were grouped into four age groups: young (average approximately 15 years), middle-aged (about 38), aged (roughly 62) and long-lived (just over 80). For two donors (one aged 18 to 30 and one aged 80 or older), the study analyzed two additional independent replicas of 1 million unique cDNA reads from the same blood draw. The full study reports these points: Compared with the aged group, the long-lived group had more naive CD4+ T cells, fewer expanded clones and increased TCR diversity, a pattern suggesting age selection. As age increased, observed TCR beta diversity per million T cells dropped in a roughly linear way, and a significant reduction was already evident by age 40. Because the CMV infection status of the donors was unknown, age-related changes in expanded clonotypes may potentially have been confounded. Conclusive comparison of naive and antigen-experienced compartments was prevented by the profiling of bulk unsorted PBMCs. Estimates of total diversity based on one million sequenced T cells were considered lower bounds and underestimates. Observed TCR beta diversity correlated strongly with the percentage of naive T cells measured by flow cytometry.

Libraries came from 5' RACE. Instrument on record: Illumina HiSeq 2500. A second roughly 7 to 11 cycle PCR used a sample-barcoded 5' primer and a J-beta primer mix. A unique molecular identifier was introduced onto each TCR beta cDNA molecule by a template-switch 5' adaptor carrying 12 random nucleotides. At least 2.5 million CDR3-containing paired-end reads were obtained from each sample. The Mint cDNA synthesis kit, primed by a TRBC-specific oligonucleotide, was used to synthesize first-strand cDNA from all RNA. All cDNA was treated with uracil-DNA glycosylase and then went through a first 18-cycle PCR with the universal primers M1SS and BC2_uni_R. Per the authors' processing: Normalization of each sample was performed by random selection of 1 million high-quality reads, each carrying a distinct molecular identifier. Instead of being binned into consensus sequences, reads with shared molecular identifiers were discarded. MiTCR, run with a Q25 quality threshold and the strictest error-elimination algorithm, handled CDR3 identification, clonotype clustering and error correction. A nonparametric unseen species model using Euler transformation provided a lower-bound estimate of total TCR beta diversity. The raw public reads went through TCRdb reprocessing: fastp at Q25, MiXCR clone calling, in-frame beta chains kept. Here each entry gathers all rows of one CDR3 protein and keeps the most common genes and DNA. TCRdb, not the original authors, processed these V and J calls. The sample contains more than 550,000 distinct CDR3 sequences, approximately 22% of them found a single time. 20% to 25% of the sample is in the top ten clones.

The roughly 39 donors, aged about 6 to 95 years, were systemically healthy Caucasian individuals from Russia. Each donor gave ten milliliters of peripheral blood, collected into EDTA-treated Vacutainer tubes. Ficoll-Paque density-gradient centrifugation was used to isolate PBMCs, with at least 6.5 million per sample. Total RNA, at least 6 micrograms per sample, was extracted from PBMCs with Trizol reagent. Naive CD45RAhigh/CD27high T cell percentages were measured by flow cytometry on a PBMC aliquot from every donor. A remark on this clonotype: There is no known antigen for this receptor. Base quality data are lacking; no much larger clone is found one base away.

Sequenced: blood. The clonotype comes from a man aged 65 to 79 in good health.

The DNA is as follows: TGTGCCAGCAGACTTACAGGAATCTATGGCTACACCTTC. This is translated as CASRLTGIYGYTF. The rearranged segments are TRBV12-3 or TRBV12-4 and TRBJ1-2; TRBD1 is perhaps the D gene, given 5 matching bases. The CDR3 measures 13 amino acids from cysteine to phenylalanine. Of the read, only the CDR3 DNA is kept; its 39 bases are in frame from base 1. The germline ends are 12 bases apart after V is trimmed by 6 bases and J by 4 bases.